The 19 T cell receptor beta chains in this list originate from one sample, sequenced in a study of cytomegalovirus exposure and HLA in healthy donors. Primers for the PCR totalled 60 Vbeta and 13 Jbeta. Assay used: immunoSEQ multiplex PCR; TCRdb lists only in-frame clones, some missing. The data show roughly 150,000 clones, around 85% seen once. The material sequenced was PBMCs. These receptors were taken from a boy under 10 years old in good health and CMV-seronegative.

CDR3 DNA sequence: TGTGCCAGCAACAGGGACTCTGGAAACACCATATATTTT. Protein: CASNRDSGNTIYF. The chain couples TRBV28 to TRBJ1-3; D is possibly TRBD1 (6 bases). Germline loops: CDR1 MDHEN, CDR2 SYDVKM. The CDR3 is 13 amino acids. The ends were cut back, 7 bases at V and 0 bases at J, with 7 bases in the middle.

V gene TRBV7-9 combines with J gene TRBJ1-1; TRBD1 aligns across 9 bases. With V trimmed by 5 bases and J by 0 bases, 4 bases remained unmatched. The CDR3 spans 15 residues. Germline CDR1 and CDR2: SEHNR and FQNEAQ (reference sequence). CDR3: CASSQGTGMNTEAFF. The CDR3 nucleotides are TGTGCCAGCAGCCAAGGGACAGGGATGAACACTGAAGCTTTCTTT.

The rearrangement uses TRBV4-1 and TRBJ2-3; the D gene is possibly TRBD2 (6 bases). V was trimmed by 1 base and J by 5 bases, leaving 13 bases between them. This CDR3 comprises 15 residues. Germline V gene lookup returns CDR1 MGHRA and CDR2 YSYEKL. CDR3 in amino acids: CASSQVGGSRDTQYF. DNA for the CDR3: TGCGCCAGCAGCCAAGTAGGAGGGAGCCGAGATACGCAGTATTTT.

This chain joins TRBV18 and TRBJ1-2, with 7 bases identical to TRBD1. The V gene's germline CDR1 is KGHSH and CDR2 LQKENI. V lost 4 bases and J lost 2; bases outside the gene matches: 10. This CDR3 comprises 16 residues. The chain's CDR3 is CASSLDTGALNYGYTF. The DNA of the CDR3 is TGTGCCAGCTCACTAGACACAGGGGCGCTAAACTATGGCTACACCTTC.

The CDR3 nucleotides read TGTGCCAGCTCACCCATACCTAAGTTCGGGGACACTGAAGCTTTCTTT. Translation gives CASSPIPKFGDTEAFF. This chain connects TRBV18 to TRBJ1-1; D gene unclear. The germline V and J ends were trimmed by 3 bases and 3 bases, with 17 bases remaining between them. There are 16 residues in the CDR3. CDR1 and CDR2 from the germline V gene are KGHSH and LQKENI.

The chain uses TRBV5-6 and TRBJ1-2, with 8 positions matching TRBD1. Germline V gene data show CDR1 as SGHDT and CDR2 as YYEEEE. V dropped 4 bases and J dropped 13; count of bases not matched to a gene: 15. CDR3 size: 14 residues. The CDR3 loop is CASSHSRDRGRRTF. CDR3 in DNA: TGTGCCAGCAGCCATAGCCGAGACAGGGGCCGGCGCACCTTC.

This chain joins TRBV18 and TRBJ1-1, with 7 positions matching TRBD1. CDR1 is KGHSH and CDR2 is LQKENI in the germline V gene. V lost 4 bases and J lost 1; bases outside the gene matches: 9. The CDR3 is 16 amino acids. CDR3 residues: CASSQQTGAKNTEAFF. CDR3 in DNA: TGTGCCAGCTCACAACAAACAGGGGCCAAGAACACTGAAGCTTTCTTT.

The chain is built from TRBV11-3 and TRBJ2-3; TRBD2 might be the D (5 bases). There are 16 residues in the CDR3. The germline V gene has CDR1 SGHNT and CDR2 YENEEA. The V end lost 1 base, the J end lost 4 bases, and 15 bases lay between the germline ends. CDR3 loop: CASSLAVGGDADTQYF. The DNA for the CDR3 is TGTGCCAGCAGCTTAGCCGTTGGAGGTGACGCAGATACGCAGTATTTT.

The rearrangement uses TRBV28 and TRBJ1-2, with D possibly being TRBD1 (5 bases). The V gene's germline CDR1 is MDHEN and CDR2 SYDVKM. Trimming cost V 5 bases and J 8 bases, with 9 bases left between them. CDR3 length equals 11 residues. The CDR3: CASSGAVGYTF. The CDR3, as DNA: TGTGCCAGCAGTGGGGCAGTCGGCTACACCTTC.

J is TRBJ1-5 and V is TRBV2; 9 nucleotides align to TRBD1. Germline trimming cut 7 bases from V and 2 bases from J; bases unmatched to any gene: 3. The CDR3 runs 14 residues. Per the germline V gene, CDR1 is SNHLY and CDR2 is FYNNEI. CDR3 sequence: CASTDRGGNQPQHF. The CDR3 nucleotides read TGTGCCAGCACGGACAGGGGCGGCAATCAGCCCCAGCATTTT.

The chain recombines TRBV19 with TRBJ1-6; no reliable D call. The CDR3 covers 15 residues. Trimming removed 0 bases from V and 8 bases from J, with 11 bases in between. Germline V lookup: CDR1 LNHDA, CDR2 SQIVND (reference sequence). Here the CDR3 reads CASSIDEGRYSPLHF. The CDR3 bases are TGTGCCAGTAGTATAGATGAGGGCAGATATTCACCCCTCCACTTT.

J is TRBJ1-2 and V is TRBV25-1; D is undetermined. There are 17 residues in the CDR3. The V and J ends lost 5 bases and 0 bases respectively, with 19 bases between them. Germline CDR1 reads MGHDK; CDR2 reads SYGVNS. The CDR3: CASSRTMVVGTNYGYTF. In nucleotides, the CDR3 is TGTGCCAGCAGTAGAACTATGGTGGTCGGGACTAACTATGGCTACACCTTC.

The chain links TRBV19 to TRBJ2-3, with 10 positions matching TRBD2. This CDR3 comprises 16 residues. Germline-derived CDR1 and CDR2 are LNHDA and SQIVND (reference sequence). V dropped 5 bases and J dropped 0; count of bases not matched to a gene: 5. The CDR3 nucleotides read TGTGCCAGTAGTGATCTAGCGGGGGAGAGCACAGATACGCAGTATTTT. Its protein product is CASSDLAGESTDTQYF.

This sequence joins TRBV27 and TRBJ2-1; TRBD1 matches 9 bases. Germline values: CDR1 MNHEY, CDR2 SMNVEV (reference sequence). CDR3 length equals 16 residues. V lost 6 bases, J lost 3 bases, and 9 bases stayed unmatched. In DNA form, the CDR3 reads TGTGCCAGCAGAGTACAGGGGGCGCAGGGCTACAATGAGCAGTTCTTC. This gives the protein CASRVQGAQGYNEQFF.

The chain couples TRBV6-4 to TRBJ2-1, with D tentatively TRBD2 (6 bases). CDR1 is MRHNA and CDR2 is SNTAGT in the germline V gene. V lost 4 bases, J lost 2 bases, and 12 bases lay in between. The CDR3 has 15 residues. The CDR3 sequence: CASSGGALAYNEQFF. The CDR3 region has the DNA TGTGCCAGCAGTGGCGGGGCACTGGCCTACAATGAGCAGTTCTTC.

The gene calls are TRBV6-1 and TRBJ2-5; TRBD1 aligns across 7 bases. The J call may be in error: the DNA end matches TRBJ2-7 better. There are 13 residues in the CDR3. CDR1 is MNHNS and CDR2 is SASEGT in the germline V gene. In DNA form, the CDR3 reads TGTGCCAGCACGGACAGGAGATCATACGAGCAGTACTTC. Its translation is CASTDRRSYEQYF.

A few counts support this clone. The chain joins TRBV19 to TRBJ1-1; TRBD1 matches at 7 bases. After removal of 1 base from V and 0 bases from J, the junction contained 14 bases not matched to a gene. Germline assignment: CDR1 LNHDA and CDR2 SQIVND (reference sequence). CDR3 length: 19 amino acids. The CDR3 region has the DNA TGTGCCAGTAGTATAGGACACAGGGGAATGGGGAAAATGAACACTGAAGCTTTCTTT. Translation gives CASSIGHRGMGKMNTEAFF.

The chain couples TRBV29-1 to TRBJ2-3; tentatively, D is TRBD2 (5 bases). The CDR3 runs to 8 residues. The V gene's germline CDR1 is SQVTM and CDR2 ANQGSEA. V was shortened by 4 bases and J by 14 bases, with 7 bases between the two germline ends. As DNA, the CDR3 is TGCAGCGTTGGGAGGAGGTATTTT. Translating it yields CSVGRRYF.

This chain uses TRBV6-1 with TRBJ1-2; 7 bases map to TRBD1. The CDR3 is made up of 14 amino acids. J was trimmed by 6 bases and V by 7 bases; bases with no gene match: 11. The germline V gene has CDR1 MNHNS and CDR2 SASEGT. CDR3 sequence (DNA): TGTGCCAGCACCATCCTGGGACAGCGGGATGGCTACACCTTC. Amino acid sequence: CASTILGQRDGYTF.